This T cell receptor beta chain came from a study of blood T cell repertoires in COVID-19. Study details: The United States, Italy and Spain provided the acute and convalescent COVID-19 samples.

Authors' analysis steps: Quantification of nucleated cells was approximated via reference gene primer amplification. Some clones are missing from TCRdb's copy, which holds only in-frame ones; the method was immunoSEQ multiplex PCR. V and J calls and clone size are given by that table; D and trimming were obtained from the DNA. This sample yields tens of thousands of clones, of which around 72% are seen a single time; 2.5% to 3% belongs to the top ten. V was clipped by 1 base and J by 4 bases, with 17 bases between them. Looked up from germline, CDR1 is MNHNS and CDR2 is SASEGT. This CDR3 contains 17 residues.

The specimen was peripheral blood. The chain combines TRBV6-1 with TRBJ2-4, with D tentatively TRBD2 (5 bases). This TCR was recovered from a human donor with acute or convalescent COVID-19. The donor label of this sample is uncertain. CDR3 DNA: TGTGCCAGCAGTGAAGGGAGGTCACAGAGACCTAAAAACATTCAGTACTTC. Translating gives CASSEGRSQRPKNIQYF.